Given below is one TCR beta chain in context. The source of the sample is a study of OX40 agonist ivuxolimab in advanced cancers. For the study at large: Aged about 23 to 90 with a mean of roughly 63 years, they were around 83% male. Antecedent anti-PD-1, anti-PD-L1 or anti-CTLA-4 therapy was permissible, with around 41% having received some. Two cutaneous melanoma patients and one hepatocellular carcinoma patient, three in all, had partial responses.

Trimming took 5 bases from V and 6 from J, leaving 29 bases between them. The CDR3 sequence is 19 residues long. CDR1 SQVTM and CDR2 ANQGSEA come from the germline V gene. Using immunoSEQ multiplex PCR, the repertoire was profiled, and TCRdb retains in-frame clones only, with some absent. This sample has approximately 100,000 clones, with around 90% found just once. The sequencing here drew on CD4+ or CD8+ T cells sorted from blood, taken in a trial of the OX40 agonist ivuxolimab. This receptor was identified in an adult with an advanced solid tumor such as melanoma, head and neck, liver or kidney cancer. The gene calls are TRBV29-1 and TRBJ2-6; D might be TRBD1 or TRBD2, each matching 5 bases. CDR3 bases: TGCAGCGTTTCCGACTTCCCCCCGGGGAAGGGGCTTTTGGCCAACGTCCTGACTTTC. Its translation: CSVSDFPPGKGLLANVLTF.